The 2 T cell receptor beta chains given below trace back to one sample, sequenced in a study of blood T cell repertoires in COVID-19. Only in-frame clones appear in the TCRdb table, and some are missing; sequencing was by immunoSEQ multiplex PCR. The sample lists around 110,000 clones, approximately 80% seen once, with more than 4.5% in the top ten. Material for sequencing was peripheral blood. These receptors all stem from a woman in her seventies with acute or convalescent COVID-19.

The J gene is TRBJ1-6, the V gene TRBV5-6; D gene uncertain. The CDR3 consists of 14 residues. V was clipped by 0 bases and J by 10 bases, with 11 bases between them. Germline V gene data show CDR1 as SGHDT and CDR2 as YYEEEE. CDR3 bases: TGTGCCAGCAGCTTGGACACCTTTGGCTCACCCCTCCACTTT. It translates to CASSLDTFGSPLHF.

The DNA of the CDR3 is TGTGCCAGCAGTTCCCAGGGATCCAGCAATCAGCCCCAGCATTTT. Translating it yields CASSSQGSSNQPQHF. The rearrangement joins TRBV6-5 to TRBJ1-5, with D possibly TRBD1 on 5 matching bases. This CDR3 has 15 amino acids. V lost 4 bases and J lost 1, with 11 bases in between. The germline V gene encodes CDR1 MNHEY and CDR2 SVGAGI.